A single sample gave rise to the 19 T cell receptor beta chains below, sequenced in a study of radiotherapy plus CTLA-4 blockade in lung cancer. Sequencing was performed with immunoSEQ multiplex PCR; in TCRdb, only in-frame clones are kept and a portion is missing. This sample has fewer than 95,000 clones, with 83% found just once. This sample comprised peripheral blood, obtained from a patient treated with radiotherapy plus ipilimumab. The receptors stem from a human donor with non-small cell lung cancer who had stable disease on radiotherapy plus ipilimumab.

The CDR3 DNA reads TGTGCCATTTCCCCGGACAGTCACAATGAGCAGTTCTTC. It yields the protein CAISPDSHNEQFF. The V gene is TRBV10-3, the J gene TRBJ2-1; weak D call: TRBD1 (6 bases). The CDR3 is 13 amino acids. The germline CDR1 and CDR2 sequences are ENHRY and SYGVKD. V lost 9 bases and J lost 5, with 14 bases in between.

The gene calls are TRBV19 and TRBJ1-5, with D uncertain. The CDR3 contains 13 residues. V lost 5 bases and J lost 6, with 11 bases in between. CDR1 and CDR2 from the germline V gene are LNHDA and SQIVND (reference sequence). CDR3 sequence: CASSLWVAQPQHF. The CDR3 nucleotides read TGTGCCAGTAGTCTGTGGGTGGCTCAGCCCCAGCATTTT.

The chain uses TRBV5-1 and TRBJ2-2; D remains ambiguous. This CDR3 contains 14 residues. Germline CDR1 is SGHRS and CDR2 is YFSETQ. V gave up 0 bases and J gave up 8 bases, with 11 bases separating them. The CDR3 nucleotides read TGCGCCAGCAGCTTGGCCATGGATCAGGGGGAGCTGTTTTTT. It encodes CASSLAMDQGELFF.

V and J are TRBV6-5 and TRBJ1-6; no definite D call. The CDR3 length is 13 residues. Trimming cost V 6 bases and J 8 bases, with 11 bases left between them. CDR1 is MNHEY, CDR2 SVGAGI, per germline. The CDR3 DNA follows: TGTGCCAGCAGCTCCAGTGGGGATTCACCCCTCCACTTT. It codes for CASSSSGDSPLHF.

The V gene is TRBV5-1, the J gene TRBJ2-2; no reliable D call. Per germline, CDR1 SGHRS and CDR2 YFSETQ. The CDR3 is 12 amino acids. V was trimmed by 0 bases and J by 7 bases, leaving 4 bases between them. CDR3 in amino acids: CASSLVGGELFF. CDR3 sequence (DNA): TGCGCCAGCAGCTTGGTCGGCGGGGAGCTGTTTTTT.

The J gene is TRBJ2-1, the V gene TRBV6-5, with 9 bases that match TRBD1. The V segment lost 4 bases and the J segment 1 base; nucleotides outside the gene matches: 2. There are 15 residues in the CDR3. Per germline, CDR1 MNHEY and CDR2 SVGAGI. The CDR3 region is CASSSDRGSYNEQFF. The CDR3 DNA sequence: TGTGCCAGCAGTTCGGACAGGGGTTCCTACAATGAGCAGTTCTTC.

This chain uses TRBV9 with TRBJ2-2; 13 bases line up with TRBD2. V lost 4 bases to trimming and J lost 7 bases; unmatched junction nucleotides: 7. The CDR3 runs 16 residues. Germline-derived CDR1 and CDR2 are SGDLS and YYNGEE. CDR3 sequence reads: CASSLRTSGSGGELFF. CDR3 sequence (DNA): TGTGCCAGCAGCCTGCGGACTAGCGGGAGTGGCGGGGAGCTGTTTTTT.

The chain joins TRBV7-3 to TRBJ2-1; 11 nucleotides agree with TRBD2. Germline V gene lookup returns CDR1 SGHTA and CDR2 FQGTGA. Losses at the gene ends were 5 bases for V and 10 bases for J; bases not matched to a gene: 10. The length of the CDR3 is 15 residues. In DNA form, the CDR3 reads TGTGCCAGCAGCAATCAGGGTAGCGGGAGGGGCGAGCAGTTCTTC. Encoded protein: CASSNQGSGRGEQFF.

V usage is TRBV9 and J usage is TRBJ2-3, with 10 bases lining up with TRBD2. Germline-derived CDR1 and CDR2 are SGDLS and YYNGEE. J gave up 5 bases and V 3 bases, and 12 bases lay outside the gene matches. CDR3 length: 17 residues. CDR3 region: CASSGSKREGRGDTQYF. As DNA, the CDR3 is TGTGCCAGCAGCGGATCAAAGCGGGAGGGCCGCGGAGATACGCAGTATTTT.

The rearrangement links TRBV19 to TRBJ2-3, with a possible D match to TRBD2 (6 bases). Germline assignment: CDR1 LNHDA and CDR2 SQIVND (reference sequence). V lost 4 bases, J lost 3 bases, and 11 bases lay in between. This CDR3 is 14 amino acids long. CDR3 in amino acids: CASSTTLATDTQYF. The CDR3 DNA follows: TGTGCCAGTAGTACGACCCTAGCGACAGATACGCAGTATTTT.

This sequence joins TRBV19 and TRBJ1-1, with D perhaps matching TRBD1 (5 bases). The V gene's germline CDR1 is LNHDA and CDR2 SQIVND (reference sequence). V gave up 6 bases and J gave up 1 base, with 12 bases separating them. This CDR3 contains 14 residues. The chain's CDR3 is CASRRQPRNTEAFF. The CDR3 nucleotides read TGTGCCAGTAGAAGACAGCCAAGGAACACTGAAGCTTTCTTT. The entire variable domain, with the rest obtained from reference TRBV19 and TRBJ1-1, is as follows: DGGITQSPKYLFRKEGQNVTLSCEQNLNHDAMYWYRQDPGQGLRLIYYSQIVNDFQKGDIAEGYSVSREKKESFPLTVTSAQKNPTAFYLCASRRQPRNTEAFFGQGTRLTVV.

The V and J genes are TRBV5-1 and TRBJ2-5, with 9 bases aligning to TRBD1. The CDR3 loop spans 17 amino acids. The germline V gene has CDR1 SGHRS and CDR2 YFSETQ. J lost 5 bases, V lost 0 bases, and 11 bases had no gene match. CDR3 residues: CASSLDLGTGSGETQYF. The CDR3, as DNA: TGCGCCAGCAGCTTGGACCTAGGGACAGGGTCGGGGGAGACCCAGTACTTC. Supplemented by reference TRBV5-1 and TRBJ2-5, the full variable domain reads KAGVTQTPRYLIKTRGQQVTLSCSPISGHRSVSWYQQTPGQGLQFLFEYFSETQRNKGNFPGRFSGRQFSNSRSEMNVSTLELGDSALYLCASSLDLGTGSGETQYFGPGTRLLVL.

This clone has just a few counts. The chain joins TRBV5-1 to TRBJ2-7, with D maybe TRBD1 (6 bases). Trimming removed 2 bases at V and 3 bases at J, with 12 bases between. Germline values: CDR1 SGHRS, CDR2 YFSETQ. The CDR3 covers 14 residues. CDR3: CASSLALQGYEQYF. The CDR3 DNA follows: TGCGCCAGCAGCTTAGCCCTACAGGGCTACGAGCAGTACTTC.

This clone was observed a handful of times. The V gene is TRBV7-6, the J gene TRBJ1-2; no clear D. V gave up 5 bases and J gave up 4 bases, with 8 bases separating them. CDR1 and CDR2 from the germline V gene are SGHVS and FNYEAQ. The CDR3 is 12 amino acids. The CDR3 here is CASSDNGYGYTF. The CDR3 DNA reads TGTGCCAGCAGCGATAATGGCTATGGCTACACCTTC.

This chain links TRBV28 with TRBJ2-2; D call uncertain. In germline, CDR1 is MDHEN, CDR2 SYDVKM. This CDR3 has 13 residues. V was pared by 8 bases and J by 4 bases, with 11 bases between. This chain's CDR3 is CASGVWGTGELFF. The CDR3 DNA reads TGTGCCAGCGGGGTATGGGGCACCGGGGAGCTGTTTTTT.

This clone appeared a single time. The CDR3 DNA follows: TGTGCCAGCAGCTTAAAACCCGTAGCGGGAGGAATATACAATGAGCAGTTCTTC. Protein: CASSLKPVAGGIYNEQFF. The gene calls are TRBV11-2 and TRBJ2-1; TRBD2 matches at 10 bases. Germline CDR1 and CDR2: SGHAT and FQNNGV. The CDR3 covers 18 residues. V gave up 2 bases and J gave up 4 bases; unmatched junction bases: 11.

The chain employs TRBV10-2 and TRBJ1-1, with 7 bases fitting TRBD1. Trimming removed 4 bases from V and 8 bases from J; junction bases left unmatched: 10. The CDR3 covers 14 residues. Germline V gene sequence: CDR1 WSHSY, CDR2 SAAADI. The CDR3 sequence: CASSGHRGTYEAFF. The CDR3 region has the DNA TGCGCCAGCAGTGGACACAGGGGCACCTACGAAGCTTTCTTT.

This chain links TRBV11-2 with TRBJ2-1; the D is unclear. The germline CDR1 and CDR2 sequences are SGHAT and FQNNGV. The CDR3 spans 16 residues. V was pared by 1 base and J by 2 bases, with 12 bases between. CDR3 protein: CASSLGPNPAYNEQFF. In DNA form, the CDR3 reads TGTGCCAGCAGCTTAGGCCCCAACCCGGCCTACAATGAGCAGTTCTTC.

The chain carries TRBV5-4 and TRBJ2-7; 7 nucleotides line up with TRBD2. This CDR3 contains 15 residues. The germline gives CDR1 SGHNT, CDR2 YYREEE (reference sequence). Trimming cost V 4 bases and J 4 bases; bases outside gene matches: 11. CDR3 coding DNA: TGTGCCAGCAGCCCGAGCGGGACTGGCTATTACGAGCAGTACTTC. Amino acids: CASSPSGTGYYEQYF.